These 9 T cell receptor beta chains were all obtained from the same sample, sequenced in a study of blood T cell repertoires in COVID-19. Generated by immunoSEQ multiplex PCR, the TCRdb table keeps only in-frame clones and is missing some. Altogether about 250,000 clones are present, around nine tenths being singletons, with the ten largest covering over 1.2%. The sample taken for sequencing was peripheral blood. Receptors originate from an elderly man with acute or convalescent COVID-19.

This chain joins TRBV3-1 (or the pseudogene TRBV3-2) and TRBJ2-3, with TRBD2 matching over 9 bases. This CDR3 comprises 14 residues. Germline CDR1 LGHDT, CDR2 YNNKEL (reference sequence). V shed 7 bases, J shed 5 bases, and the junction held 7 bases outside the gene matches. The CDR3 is CASKQSGRKDTQYF. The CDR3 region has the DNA TGTGCCAGCAAGCAGAGCGGGAGGAAAGATACGCAGTATTTT.

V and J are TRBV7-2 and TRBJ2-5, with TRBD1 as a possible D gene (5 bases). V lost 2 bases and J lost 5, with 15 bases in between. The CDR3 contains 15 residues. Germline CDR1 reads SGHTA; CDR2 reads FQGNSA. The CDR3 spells CASSLTAGFGETQYF. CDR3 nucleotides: TGTGCCAGCAGCTTAACTGCAGGGTTTGGTGAGACCCAGTACTTC.

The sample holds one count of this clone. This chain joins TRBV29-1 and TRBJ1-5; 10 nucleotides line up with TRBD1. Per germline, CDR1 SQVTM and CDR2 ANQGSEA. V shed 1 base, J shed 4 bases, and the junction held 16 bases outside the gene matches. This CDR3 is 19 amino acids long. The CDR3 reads CSVEVGVRSTGGLNQPQHF. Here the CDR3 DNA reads TGCAGCGTTGAAGTCGGGGTTCGATCGACAGGGGGCCTAAATCAGCCCCAGCATTTT.

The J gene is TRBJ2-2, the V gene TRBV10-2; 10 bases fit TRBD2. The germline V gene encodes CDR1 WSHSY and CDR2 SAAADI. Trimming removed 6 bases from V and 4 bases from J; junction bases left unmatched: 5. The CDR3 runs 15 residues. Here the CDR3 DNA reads TGCGCCAGCAGAGTAGCGGGAGGCCCCACCGGGGAGCTGTTTTTT. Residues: CASRVAGGPTGELFF.

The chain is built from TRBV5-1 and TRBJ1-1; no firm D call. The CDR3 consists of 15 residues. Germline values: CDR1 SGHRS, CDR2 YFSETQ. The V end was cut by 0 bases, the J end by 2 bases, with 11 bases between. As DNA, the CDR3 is TGCGCCAGCAGCTTGGCCGGGGTCCCTAACACTGAAGCTTTCTTT. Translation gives CASSLAGVPNTEAFF.

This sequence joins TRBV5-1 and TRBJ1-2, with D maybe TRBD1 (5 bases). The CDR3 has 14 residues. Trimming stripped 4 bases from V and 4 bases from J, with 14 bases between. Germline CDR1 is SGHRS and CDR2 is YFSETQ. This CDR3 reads CASSLLQDSYGYTF. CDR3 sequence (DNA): TGCGCCAGCAGCCTACTACAGGATTCCTATGGCTACACCTTC.

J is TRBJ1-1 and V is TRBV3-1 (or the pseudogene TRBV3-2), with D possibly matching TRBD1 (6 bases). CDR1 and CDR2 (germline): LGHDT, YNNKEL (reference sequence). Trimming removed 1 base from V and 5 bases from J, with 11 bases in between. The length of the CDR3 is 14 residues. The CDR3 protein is CASSQAGARTEAFF. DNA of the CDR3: TGTGCCAGCAGCCAAGCAGGGGCCAGAACTGAAGCTTTCTTT.

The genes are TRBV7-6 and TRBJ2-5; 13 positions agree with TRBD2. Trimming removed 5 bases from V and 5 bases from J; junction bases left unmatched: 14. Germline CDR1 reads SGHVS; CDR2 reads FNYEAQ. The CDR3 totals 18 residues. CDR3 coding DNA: TGTGCCAGCAGCCCGAGACTAGCGGGGGGCCTTTTCGGGGAGACCCAGTACTTC. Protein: CASSPRLAGGLFGETQYF.

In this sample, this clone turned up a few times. The CDR3 DNA follows: TGTGCCAGTAGTCCCCGGGGAGACTACGAGCAGTACTTC. Translated: CASSPRGDYEQYF. This chain links TRBV19 with TRBJ2-7; the D gene is possibly TRBD2 (5 bases). Germline CDR1 LNHDA, CDR2 SQIVND (reference sequence). V dropped 5 bases and J dropped 3 bases, with 11 bases sitting between them. The CDR3 spans 13 residues.